This TCR beta chain was documented in a study of tumor-infiltrating lymphocytes in primary liver carcinoma. General study points: Tumor top-250-clone fraction significantly exceeded that of blood (p = 0.039).

For this clonotype: Its target is unknown. An end of the junction does not agree with germline; a read error may underlie this.

The investigators made TCR beta cDNA from around 530 ng total RNA, using a constant-region primer. Three nested multiplex PCR rounds, a slightly modified ARM-PCR, produced the libraries for TCR beta. Amplification in the first two PCR rounds was performed using TRBV1-TRBV30 forward primers and a C-beta reverse primer for about 10 cycles each. One entry per CDR3 protein results from TCRdb running MiXCR on the multiplex PCR reads. This sample has 90,000 to 150,000 distinct CDR3 sequences; 60% to 70% occur once, and the top ten carry about a tenth. The tissue used was unsorted bulk material of about 19-31 mg. RNA and DNA were co-extracted from it with the AllPrep DNA/RNA mini kit. Tumor samples all exceeded 75% viable tumor cells. The CDR3 runs to 19 residues. Germline values: CDR1 MGHRA, CDR2 YSYEKL.

The rearrangement uses TRBV4-1 and TRBJ1-1, with D possibly being TRBD1 (6 bases). This clonotype was sampled from a woman aged 55-69 years with primary liver carcinoma and hepatitis B virus infection. Material: liver tumor tissue from sampling region 1. Stated subset: tumor region T1, superior pole. This CDR3 is CACSQAGRGASPMNTEAFF. Here the CDR3 DNA reads TGCGCCTGCAGCCAAGCCGGCCGGGGGGCCTCTCCGATGAACACTGAAGCTTTCTTT.